Reported below is one T cell receptor (beta chain). At the DNA level, this CDR3 is encoded by other sequences in the same sample as well. Libraries were prepared by immunoSEQ multiplex PCR; TCRdb keeps only in-frame clonotypes and omits some of them. The sample comprises some 150,000 clones, roughly 92% of which are singletons, and over 4% rests with the top ten. The sample belongs to a study of T cell responses to AZD1222 COVID-19 vaccine. The V gene's germline CDR1 is MDHEN and CDR2 SYDVKM. CDR3 length equals 12 residues. V was cut by 2 bases and J by 3 bases, with 2 bases left in between. The sequences come from peripheral blood, collected on day 0 of AZD1222 vaccination. V usage is TRBV28 and J usage is TRBJ1-3; D gene unclear. The receptor's source is an adult in good health. The CDR3 loop reads CASSLSGNTIYF. CDR3 in DNA: TGTGCCAGCAGTTTAAGTGGAAACACCATATATTTT. The full variable domain, its missing parts supplied by reference TRBV28 and TRBJ1-3, is DVKVTQSSRYLVKRTGEKVFLECVQDMDHENMFWYRQDPGLGLRLIYFSYDVKMKEKGDIPEGYSVSREKKERFSLILESASTNQTSMYLCASSLSGNTIYFGEGSWLTVV.